These 18 T cell receptor beta chains came from one sample sequenced in a study of cytomegalovirus exposure and HLA in healthy donors. Profiled with immunoSEQ multiplex PCR; TCRdb holds only in-frame clones, not every one. The sample has more than 50,000 clones, around nine tenths seen once; the top ten hold around 2.2%. The sequencing sample was made of PBMCs. These receptors were obtained from a woman aged 30 to 39 in good health and CMV-seronegative.

The rearrangement joins TRBV30 to TRBJ1-3; D possibly corresponds to TRBD1 (5 bases). The CDR3 is 14 residues long. From germline, CDR1 is GTSNPN and CDR2 SVGIG (reference sequence). Trimming stripped 3 bases from V and 0 bases from J, with 9 bases between. The CDR3 loop reads CAWRGAGSGNTIYF. Here the CDR3 DNA reads TGTGCCTGGAGAGGGGCAGGCTCTGGAAACACCATATATTTT.

This rearrangement joins TRBV5-1 to TRBJ2-1; D perhaps matches TRBD2 (7 bases). This CDR3 is 12 amino acids long. V lost 9 bases and J lost 11, with 18 bases in between. Germline V gives CDR1 SGHRS, CDR2 YFSETQ. The CDR3 region has the DNA TGCGCCACCAAGGAGGGGGGGGAAAAGCAGTTCTTC. Translated: CATKEGGEKQFF. The entire variable domain, with the rest obtained from reference TRBV5-1 and TRBJ2-1, is as follows: KAGVTQTPRYLIKTRGQQVTLSCSPISGHRSVSWYQQTPGQGLQFLFEYFSETQRNKGNFPGRFSGRQFSNSRSEMNVSTLELGDSALYLCATKEGGEKQFFGPGTRLTVL.

The chain links TRBV6-6 to TRBJ1-2; TRBD1 aligns across 7 bases. Looked up from germline, CDR1 is MNHNY and CDR2 is SVGAGI (reference sequence). V lost 5 bases and J lost 4; bases outside the gene matches: 7. CDR3 length equals 14 residues. This CDR3 is CASSQRRDSYGYTF. The DNA for the CDR3 is TGTGCCAGCAGTCAACGCCGGGACAGCTATGGCTACACCTTC.

J is TRBJ2-1 and V is TRBV19, with D hard to call. The V gene lost 4 bases and the J gene lost 2 bases, with 9 bases spanning the gap. Looked up from germline, CDR1 is LNHDA and CDR2 is SQIVND (reference sequence). CDR3 length: 14 residues. CDR3 nucleotides: TGTGCCAGTAGTAGCGCAACCCCCTACAATGAGCAGTTCTTC. Residues: CASSSATPYNEQFF. Filled out from reference TRBV19 and TRBJ2-1, the complete variable domain reads DGGITQSPKYLFRKEGQNVTLSCEQNLNHDAMYWYRQDPGQGLRLIYYSQIVNDFQKGDIAEGYSVSREKKESFPLTVTSAQKNPTAFYLCASSSATPYNEQFFGPGTRLTVL.

V usage is TRBV5-5 and J usage is TRBJ2-6, with 9 positions matching TRBD1. There are 18 residues in the CDR3. V lost 2 bases and J lost 2; bases outside the gene matches: 8. Looked up from germline, CDR1 is SGHKS and CDR2 is YYEKEE (reference sequence). The CDR3 DNA follows: TGTGCCAGCAGCTTACGGGACAGGGCGGAGCCTGGGGCCAACGTCCTGACTTTC. It is translated as CASSLRDRAEPGANVLTF.

This clone occurred once. The rearrangement links TRBV2 to TRBJ2-7; 7 positions agree with TRBD2. CDR3 size: 15 residues. Germline loops: CDR1 SNHLY, CDR2 FYNNEI. The V and J ends lost 4 bases and 0 bases, in that order; junction bases with no gene match: 6. Here the CDR3 reads CASSAAGGSSYEQYF. The CDR3 region has the DNA TGTGCCAGCAGTGCCGCTGGCGGGAGCTCCTACGAGCAGTACTTC.

Notes on this clone: Other DNA sequences within the sample encode an identical CDR3. The rearrangement links TRBV7-2 to TRBJ1-5; D is perhaps TRBD1 (6 bases). Trimming cost V 2 bases and J 7 bases, with 6 bases left between them. The germline gives CDR1 SGHTA, CDR2 FQGNSA. This CDR3 contains 12 residues. CDR3 nucleotide sequence: TGTGCCAGCAGCTTAAGGGGGCAGCCCCAGCATTTT. Its translation is CASSLRGQPQHF.

The V and J genes are TRBV2 and TRBJ2-5; 9 positions agree with TRBD2. V was pared by 4 bases and J by 5 bases, with 8 bases of the junction left unmatched. The CDR3 loop spans 15 amino acids. The germline gives CDR1 SNHLY, CDR2 FYNNEI. CDR3 sequence: CASSARGRAPETQYF. The DNA for the CDR3 is TGTGCCAGCAGTGCTCGCGGGAGGGCCCCGGAGACCCAGTACTTC. The entire variable domain, with the rest obtained from reference TRBV2 and TRBJ2-5, is as follows: EPEVTQTPSHQVTQMGQEVILRCVPISNHLYFYWYRQILGQKVEFLVSFYNNEISEKSEIFDDQFSVERPDGSNFTLKIRSTKLEDSAMYFCASSARGRAPETQYFGPGTRLLVL.

The chain carries TRBV18 and TRBJ2-5; D is undetermined. The CDR3 spans 13 residues. Trimming shortened V by 3 bases and J by 5 bases, and 10 bases separated the two germline ends. CDR1 KGHSH and CDR2 LQKENI come from the germline V gene. Here the CDR3 DNA reads TGTGCCAGCTCACCGATCGGTTGGGAGACCCAGTACTTC. Protein product: CASSPIGWETQYF.

The chain couples TRBV13 to TRBJ2-5; perhaps TRBD1 as D (7 bases). This CDR3 is built from 14 residues. Trimming took 2 bases from V and 4 from J, leaving 11 bases between them. Germline values: CDR1 PRHDT, CDR2 FYEKMQ (reference sequence). The CDR3 loop is CASSLRQGGETQYF. The CDR3 DNA is TGTGCCAGCAGCTTAAGACAGGGAGGAGAGACCCAGTACTTC. The full variable domain, in which reference TRBV13 and TRBJ2-5 provide the parts outside the CDR3, is AAGVIQSPRHLIKEKRETATLKCYPIPRHDTVYWYQQGPGQDPQFLISFYEKMQSDKGSIPDRFSAQQFSDYHSELNMSSLELGDSALYFCASSLRQGGETQYFGPGTRLLVL.

V gene TRBV9 combines with J gene TRBJ2-3; D possibly corresponds to TRBD2 (6 bases). Between the trimmed V and J ends, which lost 0 bases and 5 bases, there was a span of 10 bases. The CDR3 is made up of 14 amino acids. Per the germline V gene, CDR1 is SGDLS and CDR2 is YYNGEE. This CDR3 is CASSVGGLQDTQYF. The CDR3 DNA reads as TGTGCCAGCAGCGTAGGGGGACTCCAAGATACGCAGTATTTT.

This chain links TRBV11-1 with TRBJ2-3; D unclear. Trimming removed 4 bases at V and 0 bases at J, with 8 bases between. The CDR3 loop spans 14 amino acids. CDR1 SGHAT and CDR2 FQDESV come from the germline V gene (reference sequence). CDR3 amino acids: CASSSSVSTDTQYF. The CDR3 DNA follows: TGTGCCAGCAGCTCCTCGGTTAGCACAGATACGCAGTATTTT.

V gene TRBV28 combines with J gene TRBJ2-3; 9 positions match TRBD1. Germline-derived CDR1 and CDR2 are MDHEN and SYDVKM. Trimming cost V 6 bases and J 6 bases; bases outside gene matches: 4. The CDR3 consists of 13 residues. CDR3: CASRLQGADTQYF. DNA for the CDR3: TGTGCCAGCAGACTACAGGGGGCCGATACGCAGTATTTT.

The gene calls are TRBV15 and TRBJ2-2, with D possibly TRBD2 on 6 matching bases. CDR1 and CDR2 from the germline V gene are LNHNV and YYDKDF (reference sequence). Trimming cost V 6 bases and J 3 bases, with 11 bases left between them. The CDR3 consists of 14 residues. The chain's CDR3 is CATRGGIDTGELFF. The CDR3 DNA follows: TGTGCCACCAGGGGCGGGATCGACACCGGGGAGCTGTTTTTT.

This clone appeared a few times. The rearrangement uses TRBV6-1 and TRBJ2-1, with a tentative D call TRBD1 (6 bases). Germline V gives CDR1 MNHNS, CDR2 SASEGT. Trimming cost V 2 bases and J 8 bases, with 16 bases left between them. CDR3 length equals 15 residues. CDR3 amino acids: CASSEFQGEGDEQFF. The CDR3 DNA sequence: TGTGCCAGCAGTGAATTCCAGGGTGAGGGGGATGAGCAGTTCTTC.

The J gene is TRBJ2-3, the V gene TRBV9; 10 nucleotides align to TRBD2. J gave up 3 bases and V 0 bases, and 4 bases lay outside the gene matches. Germline assignment: CDR1 SGDLS and CDR2 YYNGEE. The CDR3 is 16 amino acids. As DNA, the CDR3 is TGTGCCAGCAGCGTAGAGAGCGGGAGGGTTACAGATACGCAGTATTTT. Protein: CASSVESGRVTDTQYF.

V is TRBV7-9 and J is TRBJ1-2; D might be TRBD1 (5 bases). V was pared by 2 bases and J by 6 bases, with 16 bases between. The germline gives CDR1 SEHNR, CDR2 FQNEAQ (reference sequence). CDR3 length: 15 amino acids. CDR3 residues: CASSLPTQVSDGYTF. The CDR3 DNA sequence: TGTGCCAGCAGCTTACCGACACAGGTCTCCGATGGCTACACCTTC.

The chain uses TRBV11-3 and TRBJ1-1; no clear D gene. V was clipped by 5 bases and J by 3 bases, with 10 bases between them. CDR1 and CDR2 (germline): SGHNT, YENEEA. The CDR3 consists of 13 residues. The chain's CDR3 is CASSVVPDTEAFF. CDR3 nucleotides: TGTGCCAGCAGCGTAGTACCGGACACTGAAGCTTTCTTT.